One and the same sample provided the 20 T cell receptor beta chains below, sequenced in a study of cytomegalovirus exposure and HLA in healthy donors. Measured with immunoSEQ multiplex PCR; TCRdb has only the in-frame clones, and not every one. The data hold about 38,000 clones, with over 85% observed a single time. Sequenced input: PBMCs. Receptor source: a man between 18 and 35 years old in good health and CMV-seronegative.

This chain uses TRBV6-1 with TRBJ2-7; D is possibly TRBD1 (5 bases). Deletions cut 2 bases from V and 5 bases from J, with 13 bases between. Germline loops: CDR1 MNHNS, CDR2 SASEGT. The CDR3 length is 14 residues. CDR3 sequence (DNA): TGTGCCAGCAGTGAAATGAAAGGGGTTCACGAGCAGTACTTC. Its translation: CASSEMKGVHEQYF.

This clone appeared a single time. This CDR3 reads CASSWGGSEQYF. The CDR3 DNA follows: TGTGCCAGCAGTTGGGGGGGAAGCGAGCAGTACTTC. The chain links TRBV11-2 to TRBJ2-7; TRBD2 matches at 7 bases. Germline V gene lookup returns CDR1 SGHAT and CDR2 FQNNGV. The length of the CDR3 is 12 residues. V was clipped by 6 bases and J by 6 bases; unmatched bases: 5.

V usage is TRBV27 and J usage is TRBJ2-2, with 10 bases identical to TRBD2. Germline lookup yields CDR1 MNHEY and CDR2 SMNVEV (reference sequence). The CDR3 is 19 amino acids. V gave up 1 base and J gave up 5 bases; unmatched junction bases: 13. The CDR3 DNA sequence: TGTGCCAGCAGTTTATTGGGTGAGGCTAGCGGGGGCAGAACCGGGGAGCTGTTTTTT. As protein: CASSLLGEASGGRTGELFF.

CDR3 nucleotides: TGTGCCAGTATGGACTTTTCTGGAAACACCATATATTTT. Protein product: CASMDFSGNTIYF. The V call is TRBV19, the J call TRBJ1-3, with D unclear. V was pared by 7 bases and J by 1 base, with 8 bases between. The CDR3 contains 13 residues. In germline, CDR1 is LNHDA, CDR2 SQIVND (reference sequence).

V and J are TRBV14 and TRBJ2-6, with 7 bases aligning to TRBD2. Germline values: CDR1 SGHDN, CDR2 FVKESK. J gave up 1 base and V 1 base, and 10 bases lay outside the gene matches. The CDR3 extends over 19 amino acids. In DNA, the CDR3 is TGTGCCAGCAGCCAAGGTTGGGGCCGGGGGGAATCTGGGGCCAACGTCCTGACTTTC. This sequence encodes CASSQGWGRGESGANVLTF.

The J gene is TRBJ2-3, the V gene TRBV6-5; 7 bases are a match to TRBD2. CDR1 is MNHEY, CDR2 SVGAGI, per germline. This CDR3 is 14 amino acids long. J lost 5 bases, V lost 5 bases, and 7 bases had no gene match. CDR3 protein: CASSRDYTLDTQYF. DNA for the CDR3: TGTGCCAGCAGTCGGGACTACACACTAGATACGCAGTATTTT.

CDR3 sequence: CASSLEFSGFQRDSNEQFF. CDR3 DNA: TGTGCCAGCAGCTTAGAGTTTAGTGGGTTCCAGCGGGATTCAAATGAGCAGTTCTTC. The gene calls are TRBV7-9 and TRBJ2-1; 7 bases are a match to TRBD2. The CDR3 has 19 residues. After removal of 1 base from V and 7 bases from J, the junction contained 19 bases not matched to a gene. Germline loops: CDR1 SEHNR, CDR2 FQNEAQ (reference sequence).

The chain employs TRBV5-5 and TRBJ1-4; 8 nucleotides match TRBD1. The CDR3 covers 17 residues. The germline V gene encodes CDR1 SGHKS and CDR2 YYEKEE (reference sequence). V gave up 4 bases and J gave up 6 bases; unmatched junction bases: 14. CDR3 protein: CASSRLQGATSYEKLFF. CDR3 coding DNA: TGTGCCAGCAGCCGGCTGCAGGGGGCGACCTCCTATGAAAAACTGTTTTTT.

The CDR3 reads CAWTGPSGSGYWDEQFF. For the CDR3, the DNA is TGTGCCTGGACAGGACCGAGCGGTAGTGGGTATTGGGATGAGCAGTTCTTC. The V gene is TRBV30, the J gene TRBJ2-1, with D possibly TRBD2 on 5 matching bases. Trimming cost V 4 bases and J 8 bases, with 27 bases left between them. This CDR3 is built from 17 residues. Germline V CDR1 and CDR2: GTSNPN, SVGIG (reference sequence). The complete variable domain, with remaining parts taken from reference TRBV30 and TRBJ2-1, reads SQTIHQWPATLVQPVGSPLSLECTVEGTSNPNLYWYRQAAGRGLQLLFYSVGIGQISSEVPQNLSASRPQDRQFILSSKKLLLSDSGFYLCAWTGPSGSGYWDEQFFGPGTRLTVL.

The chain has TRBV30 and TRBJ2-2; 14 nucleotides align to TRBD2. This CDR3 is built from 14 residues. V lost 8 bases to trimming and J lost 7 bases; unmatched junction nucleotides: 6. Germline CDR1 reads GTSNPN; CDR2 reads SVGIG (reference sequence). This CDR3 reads CARGGTSGGGELFF. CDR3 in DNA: TGTGCCCGCGGGGGGACTAGCGGGGGCGGGGAGCTGTTTTTT.

This CDR3 is CASRRRDQPQHF. The CDR3 region has the DNA TGTGCCAGCAGAAGGCGGGATCAGCCCCAGCATTTT. The chain uses TRBV21-1 and TRBJ1-5. TRBV21-1 is listed as a pseudogene. This CDR3 region has 12 residues.

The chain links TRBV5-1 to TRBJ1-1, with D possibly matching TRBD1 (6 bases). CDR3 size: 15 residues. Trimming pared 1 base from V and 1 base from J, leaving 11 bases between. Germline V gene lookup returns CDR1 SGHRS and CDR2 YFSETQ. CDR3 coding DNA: TGCGCCAGCAGCTTGCGGCAGGGGAAGAACACTGAAGCTTTCTTT. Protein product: CASSLRQGKNTEAFF.

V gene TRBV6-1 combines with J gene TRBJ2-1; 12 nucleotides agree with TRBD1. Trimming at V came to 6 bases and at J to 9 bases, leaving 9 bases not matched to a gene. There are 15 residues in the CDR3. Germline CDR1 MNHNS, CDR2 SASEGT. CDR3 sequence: CASRSTGTGGGEQFF. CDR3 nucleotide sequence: TGTGCCAGCAGGAGCACCGGGACAGGGGGCGGTGAGCAGTTCTTC.

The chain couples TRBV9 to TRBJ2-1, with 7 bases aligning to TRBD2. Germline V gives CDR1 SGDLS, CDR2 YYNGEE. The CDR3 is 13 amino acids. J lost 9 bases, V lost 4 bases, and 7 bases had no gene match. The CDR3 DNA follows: TGTGCCAGCAGCTCGAGACTAGCCGGTGAGCAGTTCTTC. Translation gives CASSSRLAGEQFF. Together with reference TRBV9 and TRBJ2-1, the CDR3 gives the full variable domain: DSGVTQTPKHLITATGQRVTLRCSPRSGDLSVYWYQQSLDQGLQFLIQYYNGEERAKGNILERFSAQQFPDLHSELNLSSLELGDSALYFCASSSRLAGEQFFGPGTRLTVL.

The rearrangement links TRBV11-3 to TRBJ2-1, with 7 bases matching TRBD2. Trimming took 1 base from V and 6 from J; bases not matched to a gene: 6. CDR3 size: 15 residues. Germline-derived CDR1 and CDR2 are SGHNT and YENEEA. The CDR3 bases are TGTGCCAGCAGCTTAGGCGGGGGTCAGGGCAATGAGCAGTTCTTC. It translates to CASSLGGGQGNEQFF. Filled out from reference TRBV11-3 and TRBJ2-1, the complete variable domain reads EAGVVQSPRYKIIEKKQPVAFWCNPISGHNTLYWYLQNLGQGPELLIRYENEEAVDDSQLPKDRFSAERLKGVDSTLKIQPAELGDSAVYLCASSLGGGQGNEQFFGPGTRLTVL.

CDR3 nucleotide sequence: TGCAGTGCTCTAGATTTCACTGAAGCTTTCTTT. Translation gives CSALDFTEAFF. The V and J genes are TRBV20-1 and TRBJ1-1; D gene unclear. Germline loops: CDR1 DFQATT, CDR2 SNEGSKA (reference sequence). The CDR3 loop spans 11 amino acids. Trimming pared 5 bases from V and 4 bases from J, leaving 8 bases between.

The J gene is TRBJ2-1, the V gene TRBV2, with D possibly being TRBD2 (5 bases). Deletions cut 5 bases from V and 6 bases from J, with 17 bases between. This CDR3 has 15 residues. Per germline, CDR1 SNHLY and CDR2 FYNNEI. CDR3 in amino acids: CASSPVERTLNEQFF. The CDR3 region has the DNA TGTGCCAGCAGTCCGGTCGAGCGGACTCTCAATGAGCAGTTCTTC.

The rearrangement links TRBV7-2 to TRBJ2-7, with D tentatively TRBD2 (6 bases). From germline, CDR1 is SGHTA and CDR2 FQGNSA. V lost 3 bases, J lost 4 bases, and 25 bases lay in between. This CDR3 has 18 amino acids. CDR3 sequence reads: CASSFRIGGFNPLYEQYF. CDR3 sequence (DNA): TGTGCCAGCAGCTTCAGGATCGGGGGATTTAATCCCCTTTACGAGCAGTACTTC.

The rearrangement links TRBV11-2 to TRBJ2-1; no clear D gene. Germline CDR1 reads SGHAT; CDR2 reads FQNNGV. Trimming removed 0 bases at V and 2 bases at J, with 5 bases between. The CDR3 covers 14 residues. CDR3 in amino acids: CASSLERTYNEQFF. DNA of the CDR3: TGTGCCAGCAGCTTAGAGAGAACCTACAATGAGCAGTTCTTC.

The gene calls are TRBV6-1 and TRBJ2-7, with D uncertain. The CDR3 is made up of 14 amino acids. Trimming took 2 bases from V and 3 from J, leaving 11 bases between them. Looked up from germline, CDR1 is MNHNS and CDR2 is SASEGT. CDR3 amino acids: CASSEPNSNYEQYF. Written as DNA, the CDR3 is TGTGCCAGCAGTGAACCCAACTCAAACTACGAGCAGTACTTC.